This TCR beta chain comes out of a study of shared clonotypes between healthy human individuals. Measured with immunoSEQ multiplex PCR; TCRdb has only the in-frame clones, and not every one. The sample carries over a million clones, approximately 97% recorded once. A few counts support this clone. Other nucleotide sequences from this sample produce the same CDR3. The V end was cut by 4 bases, the J end by 4 bases, with 4 bases between. The CDR3 is 12 amino acids. The V gene's germline CDR1 is MDHEN and CDR2 SYDVKM. The rearrangement joins TRBV28 to TRBJ2-2; no reliable D call. This receptor was taken from a young man in good health. Source material: naive CD4+ T cells sorted from blood. Indicated subset: CD45RA+ positively selected. The CDR3 DNA reads as TGTGCCAGCAGTTCGGGCACCGGGGAGCTGTTTTTT. This encodes CASSSGTGELFF.